The clone carrying this TCR beta chain has ten or more counts. This entry comes from a study of T-cell reconstitution after alpha-beta-depleted transplantation in children. Unique molecular identifiers were used to barcode this TCRbeta library. TCRdb recomputed calls from the PCR reads with MiXCR, one row per CDR3 protein. The sample gives approximately 70,000 distinct CDR3 sequences, around 4.7% of which show up once; 15% to 20% is in the top ten. Germline V gene sequence: CDR1 SGHTA, CDR2 FQGNSA. This CDR3 has 16 residues. Trimming removed 1 base from V and 1 base from J, with 13 bases in between. This receptor was obtained from a boy younger than two who had a stem cell transplant for acute myeloid leukemia, so the T cells may come from the graft donor. Sequences were derived from PBMCs, mostly from graft donor cells, sampled 180 days after TCRalphabeta/CD19-depleted stem cell transplant. The genes are TRBV7-2 and TRBJ1-1; D gene uncertain. CDR3 bases: TGTGCCAGCAGCTTAGGACTTCCGACCTCGAACACTGAAGCTTTCTTT. Its protein product is CASSLGLPTSNTEAFF.